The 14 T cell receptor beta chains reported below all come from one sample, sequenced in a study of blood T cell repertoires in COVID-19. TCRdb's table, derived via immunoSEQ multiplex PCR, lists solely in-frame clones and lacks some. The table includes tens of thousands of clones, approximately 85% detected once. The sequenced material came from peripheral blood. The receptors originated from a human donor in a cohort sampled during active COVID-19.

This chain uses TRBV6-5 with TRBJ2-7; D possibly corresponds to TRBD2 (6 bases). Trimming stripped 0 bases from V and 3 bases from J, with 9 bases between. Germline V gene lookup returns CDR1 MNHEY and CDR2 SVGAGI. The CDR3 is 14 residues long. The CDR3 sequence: CASSYSTGGYEQYF. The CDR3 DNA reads TGTGCCAGCAGTTACTCGACCGGGGGCTACGAGCAGTACTTC.

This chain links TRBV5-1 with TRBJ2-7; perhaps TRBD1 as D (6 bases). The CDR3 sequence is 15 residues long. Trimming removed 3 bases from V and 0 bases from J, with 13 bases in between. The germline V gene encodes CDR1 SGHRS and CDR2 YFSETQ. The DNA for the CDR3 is TGCGCCAGCAGCTGGGTCGCGGACAGCTCCTACGAGCAGTACTTC. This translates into CASSWVADSSYEQYF.

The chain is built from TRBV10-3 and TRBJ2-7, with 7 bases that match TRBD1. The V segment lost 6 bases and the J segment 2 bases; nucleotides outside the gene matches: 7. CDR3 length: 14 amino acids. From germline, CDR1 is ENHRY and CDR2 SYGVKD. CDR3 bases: TGTGCCATCAGGTCGATGGGACAGACCTACGAGCAGTACTTC. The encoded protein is CAIRSMGQTYEQYF.

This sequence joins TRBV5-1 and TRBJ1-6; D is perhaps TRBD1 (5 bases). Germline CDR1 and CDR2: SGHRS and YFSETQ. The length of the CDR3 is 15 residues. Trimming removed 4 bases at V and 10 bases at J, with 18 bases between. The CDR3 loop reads CASSLGVSRWSPLHF. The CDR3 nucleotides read TGCGCCAGCAGCCTGGGGGTGTCGAGGTGGTCACCCCTCCACTTT. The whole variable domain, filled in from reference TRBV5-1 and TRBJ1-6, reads KAGVTQTPRYLIKTRGQQVTLSCSPISGHRSVSWYQQTPGQGLQFLFEYFSETQRNKGNFPGRFSGRQFSNSRSEMNVSTLELGDSALYLCASSLGVSRWSPLHFGNGTRLTVT.

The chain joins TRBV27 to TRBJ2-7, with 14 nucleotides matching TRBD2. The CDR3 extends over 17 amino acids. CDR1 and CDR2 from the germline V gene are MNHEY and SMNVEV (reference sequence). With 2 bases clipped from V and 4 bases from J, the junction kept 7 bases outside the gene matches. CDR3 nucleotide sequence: TGTGCCAGCAGTTTAGGGACTAGCGGGAGTTCTGTGTACGAGCAGTACTTC. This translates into CASSLGTSGSSVYEQYF.

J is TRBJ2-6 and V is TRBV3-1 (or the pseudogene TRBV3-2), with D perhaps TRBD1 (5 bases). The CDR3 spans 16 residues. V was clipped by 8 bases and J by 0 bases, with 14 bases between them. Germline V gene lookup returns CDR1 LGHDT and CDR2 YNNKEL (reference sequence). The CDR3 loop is CASRDPGSSGANVLTF. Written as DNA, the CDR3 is TGTGCCAGCCGAGACCCAGGGTCCTCTGGGGCCAACGTCCTGACTTTC.

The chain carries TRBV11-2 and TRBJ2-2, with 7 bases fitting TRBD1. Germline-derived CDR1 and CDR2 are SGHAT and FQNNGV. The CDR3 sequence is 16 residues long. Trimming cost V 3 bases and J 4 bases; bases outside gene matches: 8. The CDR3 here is CASSFGTARGTGELFF. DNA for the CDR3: TGTGCCAGCAGCTTCGGGACAGCCCGAGGCACCGGGGAGCTGTTTTTT.

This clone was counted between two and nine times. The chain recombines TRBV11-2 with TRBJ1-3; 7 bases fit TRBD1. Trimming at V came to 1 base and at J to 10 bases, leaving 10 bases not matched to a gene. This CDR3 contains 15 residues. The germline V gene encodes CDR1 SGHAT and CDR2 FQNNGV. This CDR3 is CASSLGTGGQWTIYF. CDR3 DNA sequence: TGTGCCAGCAGCTTAGGGACAGGCGGCCAATGGACCATATATTTT.

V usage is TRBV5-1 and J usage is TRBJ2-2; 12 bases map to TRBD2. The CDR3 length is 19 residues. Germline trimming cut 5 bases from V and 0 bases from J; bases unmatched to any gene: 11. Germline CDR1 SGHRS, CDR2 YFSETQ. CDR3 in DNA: TGCGCCAGCAGTTGGGCGAGTCGACTAGCGGGAGCGAACACCGGGGAGCTGTTTTTT. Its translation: CASSWASRLAGANTGELFF.

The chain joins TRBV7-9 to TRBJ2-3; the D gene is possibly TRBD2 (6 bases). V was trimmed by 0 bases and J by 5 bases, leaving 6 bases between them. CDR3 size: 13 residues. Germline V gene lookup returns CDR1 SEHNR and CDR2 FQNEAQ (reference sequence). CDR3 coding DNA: TGTGCCAGCAGCTTAGCGCGGGGAGATACGCAGTATTTT. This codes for CASSLARGDTQYF. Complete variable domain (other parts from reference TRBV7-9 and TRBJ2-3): DTGVSQNPRHKITKRGQNVTFRCDPISEHNRLYWYRQTLGQGPEFLTYFQNEAQLEKSRLLSDRFSAERPKGSFSTLEIQRTEQGDSAMYLCASSLARGDTQYFGPGTRLTVL.

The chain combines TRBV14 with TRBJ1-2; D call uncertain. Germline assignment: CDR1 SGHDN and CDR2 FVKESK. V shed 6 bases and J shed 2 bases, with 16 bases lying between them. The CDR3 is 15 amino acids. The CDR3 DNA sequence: TGTGCCAGCAGTCGTTATGTCGGAGGGAACTATGGCTACACCTTC. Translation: CASSRYVGGNYGYTF.

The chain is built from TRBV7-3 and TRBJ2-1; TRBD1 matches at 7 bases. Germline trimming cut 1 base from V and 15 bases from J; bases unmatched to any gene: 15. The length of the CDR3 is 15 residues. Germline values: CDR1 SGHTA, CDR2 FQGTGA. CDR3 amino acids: CASSLKQGTAGLLFF. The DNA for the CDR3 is TGTGCCAGCAGCTTAAAACAGGGGACGGCCGGTTTGCTGTTCTTC.

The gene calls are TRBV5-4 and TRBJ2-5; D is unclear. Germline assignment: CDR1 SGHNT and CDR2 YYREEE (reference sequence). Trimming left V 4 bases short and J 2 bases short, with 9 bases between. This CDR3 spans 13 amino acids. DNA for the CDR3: TGTGCCAGCAGCGGCGGTCCTCAAGAGACCCAGTACTTC. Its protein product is CASSGGPQETQYF.

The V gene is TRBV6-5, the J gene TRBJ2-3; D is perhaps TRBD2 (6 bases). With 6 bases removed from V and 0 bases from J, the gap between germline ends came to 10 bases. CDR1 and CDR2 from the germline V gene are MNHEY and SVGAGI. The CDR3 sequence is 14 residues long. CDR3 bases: TGTGCCAGCAGGGTCGGGGGTAGCACAGATACGCAGTATTTT. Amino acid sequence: CASRVGGSTDTQYF.